These 15 T cell receptor beta chains came from one sample sequenced in a study of post-analysis software for immune sequencing data. Study-level results: Roughly 5 TRBV segments occurring more often in patients than controls included TRBV5-6, TRBV5-1 and TRBV20-1.

No antigen has been identified for these receptors. Built from TCR beta cDNA, the libraries had unique molecular identifiers in them. TCRdb recomputed calls from the PCR reads with MiXCR, one row per CDR3 protein. The table has about 760,000 distinct CDR3 sequences, 25% to 30% seen once. The specimen was blood. The receptors were gathered from a girl between 10 and 17 years old with multiple sclerosis.

This clonotype was seen a handful of times. V is TRBV7-6 and J is TRBJ1-5; 7 bases agree with TRBD1. There are 15 residues in the CDR3. The germline gives CDR1 SGHVS, CDR2 FNYEAQ. Germline trimming cut 4 bases from V and 7 bases from J; bases unmatched to any gene: 10. The CDR3 DNA is TGTGCCAGCAGCTCCCGACAGGGAGGAATGCAGCCCCAGCATTTT. Amino acids: CASSSRQGGMQPQHF. The whole variable domain, filled in from reference TRBV7-6 and TRBJ1-5, reads GAGVSQSPRYKVTKRGQDVALRCDPISGHVSLYWYRQALGQGPEFLTYFNYEAQQDKSGLPNDRFSAERPEGSISTLTIQRTEQRDSAMYRCASSSRQGGMQPQHFGDGTRLSIL.

The rearrangement links TRBV11-2 to TRBJ2-3; 7 bases match TRBD2. The trim removed 5 bases at V and 1 base at J, leaving 18 bases unmatched. From germline, CDR1 is SGHAT and CDR2 FQNNGV. CDR3 length: 19 amino acids. CDR3 nucleotides: TGTGCCAGCAGCGCAACTAAGCCCCGGACTAGTGGCGGCACAGATACGCAGTATTTT. Its protein product is CASSATKPRTSGGTDTQYF.

This clonotype was observed at least ten times. At one end, the junction sequence differs from germline, possibly due to a read error. The chain joins TRBV5-1 to TRBJ2-1; TRBD2 matches at 13 bases. Germline V gene lookup returns CDR1 SGHRS and CDR2 YFSETQ. The CDR3 loop spans 15 amino acids. The CDR3, as DNA: TGTGCCAGCAGTCCGGGACTAGCGGGGTACAATGAGCAGTTCTTC. Translating it yields CASSPGLAGYNEQFF.

The chain has TRBV9 and TRBJ2-5, with 7 positions matching TRBD2. Per the germline V gene, CDR1 is SGDLS and CDR2 is YYNGEE. Losses at the gene ends were 1 base for V and 2 bases for J; bases not matched to a gene: 8. There are 16 residues in the CDR3. CDR3 region: CASSVQPVGGQETQYF. The CDR3 region has the DNA TGTGCCAGCAGCGTACAACCAGTGGGAGGGCAAGAGACCCAGTACTTC.

This clonotype was counted a few times. The chain employs TRBV11-2 and TRBJ2-7; tentative D call: TRBD2 (5 bases). Germline CDR1 is SGHAT and CDR2 is FQNNGV. The CDR3 extends over 16 amino acids. V shed 5 bases and J shed 3 bases, with 20 bases lying between them. The CDR3 DNA is TGTGCCAGCAGCAGAGCGGACGGGTCTCCTTTCTACGAGCAGTACTTC. Protein sequence: CASSRADGSPFYEQYF.

J is TRBJ2-2 and V is TRBV15; D gene ambiguous. The germline gives CDR1 LNHNV, CDR2 YYDKDF (reference sequence). This CDR3 has 15 residues. V gave up 6 bases and J gave up 3 bases, with 14 bases separating them. CDR3 in DNA: TGTGCCACCAGTCCAACCCGACGGGACACCGGGGAGCTGTTTTTT. Its protein is CATSPTRRDTGELFF.

This chain links TRBV20-1 with TRBJ1-1; D gene uncertain. Trimming removed 0 bases at V and 4 bases at J, with 6 bases between. This CDR3 is built from 12 residues. Germline CDR1 reads DFQATT; CDR2 reads SNEGSKA (reference sequence). The CDR3 protein is CSARDSGTEAFF. CDR3 DNA sequence: TGCAGTGCTAGAGACTCGGGCACTGAAGCTTTCTTT.

The chain combines TRBV7-2 with TRBJ2-7; TRBD2 agrees at 11 bases. CDR3 length: 14 residues. The germline V gene encodes CDR1 SGHTA and CDR2 FQGNSA. V shed 1 base, J shed 6 bases, and the junction held 2 bases outside the gene matches. CDR3 region: CASSLVAGGSEQYF. The CDR3 DNA follows: TGTGCCAGCAGCTTAGTAGCGGGGGGGTCCGAGCAGTACTTC.

This clonotype has more than one count but fewer than ten. The chain carries TRBV28 and TRBJ2-4; maybe TRBD1 (5 bases). TRBJ2-7 explains the end of the DNA better; the J call may be wrong. CDR3 length: 13 residues. Germline CDR1 MDHEN, CDR2 SYDVKM. For the CDR3, the DNA is TGTGCCAGCAACCAGGGTATTACCTACGAGCAGTACTTC. Its translation: CASNQGITYEQYF.

The genes are TRBV29-1 and TRBJ1-2; 9 bases are a match to TRBD1. V lost 7 bases, J lost 4 bases, and 22 bases stayed unmatched. CDR1 and CDR2 from the germline V gene are SQVTM and ANQGSEA. The CDR3 is made up of 18 amino acids. For the CDR3, the DNA is TGCAGCGCTGGCCTCCCAGCCTGGGACAGGGATATTGGCTATGGCTACACCTTC. This sequence encodes CSAGLPAWDRDIGYGYTF.

The chain joins TRBV14 to TRBJ2-4; either TRBD1 or TRBD2 may fit D (5 bases each). The DNA end lines up better with TRBJ2-7; the J call may be wrong. The CDR3 covers 14 residues. CDR1 is SGHDN and CDR2 is FVKESK in the germline V gene. The CDR3 region has the DNA TGTGCCAGCAGCTCAGAGGGGTCGCGTTACGAGCAGTACTTC. Protein sequence: CASSSEGSRYEQYF.

This clonotype has more than one count but fewer than ten. The V and J genes are TRBV10-3 and TRBJ1-2; perhaps TRBD1 as D (6 bases). Germline V gene lookup returns CDR1 ENHRY and CDR2 SYGVKD. This CDR3 region has 15 residues. Trimming pared 7 bases from V and 4 bases from J, leaving 19 bases between. The CDR3 region is CAITGGGLKSYGYTF. Here the CDR3 DNA reads TGTGCCATCACTGGTGGGGGGCTCAAGAGCTATGGCTACACCTTC.

The rearrangement uses TRBV7-2 and TRBJ2-4; D ambiguous. With the DNA end fitting TRBJ2-7 better, the J assignment may be wrong. The CDR3 totals 13 residues. CDR1 SGHTA and CDR2 FQGNSA come from the germline V gene. The CDR3 reads CASSLLSRSEQYF. As DNA, the CDR3 is TGTGCCAGCAGCTTACTTTCCAGGAGCGAGCAGTACTTC.

With respect to this clonotype: One base away lies a much larger clone, so this may be a sequencing read error. V gene TRBV20-1 combines with J gene TRBJ2-1, with 7 bases identical to TRBD2. CDR3 length: 15 amino acids. Germline assignment: CDR1 DFQATT and CDR2 SNEGSKA (reference sequence). The CDR3 region is CGARSLALVGVEQFF. CDR3 nucleotides: TGCGGTGCTAGGTCACTAGCGTTAGTAGGGGTTGAGCAGTTCTTC.

This clonotype was seen more than once but under ten times. This chain links TRBV20-1 with TRBJ2-3; a weak D match, TRBD2 (6 bases). The germline V gene has CDR1 DFQATT and CDR2 SNEGSKA (reference sequence). Trimming cost V 4 bases and J 4 bases, with 9 bases left between them. The CDR3 spans 12 residues. The CDR3 coding sequence is TGCAGTGCTACCGGGAGCTCAGATACGCAGTATTTT. Translation: CSATGSSDTQYF.